Listed below are T cell receptor beta chains from one sample, sequenced in a study of T-cell reconstitution after alpha-beta-depleted transplantation in children. Via MiXCR, TCRdb re-called the PCR reads, giving one row per CDR3 protein. The sample contains fewer than 35,000 distinct CDR3 sequences, under 8% of which appear only once. Sequenced here: peripheral blood, sampled 60 days after TCRalphabeta/CD19-depleted stem cell transplant. These TCRs come from a child younger than two who had a stem cell transplant for acute myeloid leukemia, so the T cells may come from the graft donor. Each CDR3 is given with its conserved first and last residue. The D gene is left open where the match is weak. Clone size is shown for a subset of rows, as once, few, many or a class of expanded clone.

j_gene,v_gene,abundance,d_gene,CDR3nt,CDR3aa
TRBJ2-3,TRBV6-5,few,TRBD1,TGTGCCAGCAGTTATCAGCCCCAGGGGGCGGATACGCAGTATTTT,CASSYQPQGADTQYF
TRBJ1-1,TRBV5-5,many,-,TGTGCCAGCCCCAGGGTGTACACTGAAGCTTTCTTT,CASPRVYTEAFF
TRBJ2-7,TRBV15,many,TRBD1,TGTGCCACCAGCAGAGATCCCCACAGGGGGGCCTCCTACGAGCAGTACTTC,CATSRDPHRGASYEQYF
TRBJ2-3,TRBV11-1,-,-,TGTGCCAGCAGCTTAGGCCCCAAGATTTCTAGCGCAGATACGCAGTATTTT,CASSLGPKISSADTQYF
TRBJ2-6,TRBV12-3/TRBV12-4,many,-,TGTGCCAGCAGCCGTTACTCTGGGGCCAACGTCCTGACTTTC,CASSRYSGANVLTF
TRBJ2-5,TRBV4-3,-,-,TGCGCCAGCAGCCAATACGGGGGACGGCGGGAGACCCAGTACTTC,CASSQYGGRRETQYF
TRBJ1-1,TRBV24-1,once,-,TGTGCCACCAGTGACCGCCAGGCAGGCACTGAAGCTTTCTTT,CATSDRQAGTEAFF
TRBJ2-1,TRBV2,many,TRBD2,TGTGCCAGTAGGCCCCAGGGTAGCGGGGAGCAGTTCTTC,CASRPQGSGEQFF
TRBJ2-4,TRBV20-1,few,-,TGCAGTGCTAGCCCCCCTTGGCGGAGACTAGCCAAAAACATTCAGTACTTC,CSASPPWRRLAKNIQYF
TRBJ2-3,TRBV11-2,-,TRBD1,TGTGCCAGCAGCTTAGAGGGACAGCCCTGGGATACGCAGTATTTT,CASSLEGQPWDTQYF
TRBJ2-3,TRBV20-1,many,-,TGCAGTGCCGCGGGGGAGTGGGGGCACACAGATACGCAGTATTTT,CSAAGEWGHTDTQYF
TRBJ2-2,TRBV15,many,-,TGTGCCACCAGCACTCCCCGAGCCGGGGAGCTGTTTTTT,CATSTPRAGELFF
TRBJ2-1,TRBV2,many,TRBD1,TGTGCCAGCAGTTTAAGGGGACAGGGGGGCAATGAGCAGTTCTTC,CASSLRGQGGNEQFF
TRBJ2-7,TRBV6-1,many,-,TGTGCCAGCAGTGGTCTGGCAAGGTACGAGCAGTACTTC,CASSGLARYEQYF
TRBJ2-7,TRBV9,many,-,TGTGCCAGCAGCACCCCAGCGGCAGCCCCAGGCTACGAGCAGTACTTC,CASSTPAAAPGYEQYF
TRBJ1-2,TRBV6-5,many,-,TGTGCCAGCAGTTTCTCGGACAGAGCTAACTATGGCTACACCTTC,CASSFSDRANYGYTF
TRBJ2-7,TRBV4-3,many,TRBD2,TGCGCCAGCAGCCAAGCGGGGGGAACCTACGAGCAGTACTTC,CASSQAGGTYEQYF
TRBJ2-1,TRBV10-3,many,TRBD1,TGTGCCACCGCAGACAGGGTTTATGATGACAATGAGCAGTTCTTC,CATADRVYDDNEQFF
TRBJ2-6,TRBV5-8,many,TRBD1,TGTGCCAGCAGATTAAAAGGGGGCGCGGGCGTCCTGACTTTC,CASRLKGGAGVLTF
TRBJ2-7,TRBV5-6,many,-,TGTGCCAGCAGCAAAGGACGGATCTCCTACGAGCAGTACTTC,CASSKGRISYEQYF
TRBJ2-4,TRBV12-3/TRBV12-4,few,TRBD2,TGTACCTGCAGTTTTGCTAGCGGGTCTTCTCTAGCCAAAAACATTCAGTACTTC,CTCSFASGSSLAKNIQYF
TRBJ2-7,TRBV28,-,-,TGTGCCAGCAGTTTAGCCCCCTACGAGCAGTACTTC,CASSLAPYEQYF
TRBJ2-7,TRBV5-6,few,-,TGTGCCAGCAGCCCCGGACTGGGTTCCTACGAGCAGTACTTC,CASSPGLGSYEQYF
TRBJ2-5,TRBV27,many,-,TGTGCCAGCAGGAACAGGGGAGGTGAAGAGACCCAGTACTTC,CASRNRGGEETQYF
TRBJ2-7,TRBV15,few,TRBD1,TGTGCCACCAGCAGAGCTCGAGACAGGGTGGTTGACGAGCAGTACTTC,CATSRARDRVVDEQYF
TRBJ1-5,TRBV4-3,many,TRBD1,TGCGCCAGCAGCCAAGATCTGACAGGGCCTCAGCCCCAGCATTTT,CASSQDLTGPQPQHF
TRBJ1-2,TRBV20-1,many,TRBD1,TGCAGTGCTAGAGATGTGACAGGGATCTTTGGCTACACCTTC,CSARDVTGIFGYTF
TRBJ2-1,TRBV18,many,-,TGTGCCAGCTCACCATCAAGGGATGAGCAGTTCTTC,CASSPSRDEQFF
TRBJ2-5,TRBV9,many,TRBD1,TGTGCCGGACCGGGACAGGGGACGGAGACCCAGTACTTC,CAGPGQGTETQYF
TRBJ2-2,TRBV29-1,-,-,TGCAGCGTTCTGGGCAGCCCCGGGGAGCTGTTTTTT,CSVLGSPGELFF
TRBJ2-3,TRBV19,many,TRBD2,TGTGCCAGTAGTATGCTAGCGGCGACTGATACGCAGTATTTT,CASSMLAATDTQYF
TRBJ2-5,TRBV9,many,TRBD1,TGTGCCAGCTCCGCCAGGGGGTTGAGGGAGACCCAGTACTTC,CASSARGLRETQYF
TRBJ2-4,TRBV4-3,many,-,TGCGCCAGCAGCCAAGAGGGGGGGACAGTAGGATTAGACATTCAGTACTTC,CASSQEGGTVGLDIQYF
TRBJ1-2,TRBV9,many,TRBD1,TGTGCCAGCAGCGTCAGGGACAGGCTCGGTGCCACCTTC,CASSVRDRLGATF
TRBJ2-5,TRBV5-6,many,-,TGTGCCAGCAGCTTGGAGATCCCGATCCAAGAGACCCAGTACTTC,CASSLEIPIQETQYF
TRBJ1-2,TRBV6-2/TRBV6-3,many,-,TGTGCCAGCAGTTACTCGAGGGTAGACTACACCTTC,CASSYSRVDYTF
TRBJ2-3,TRBV23-1,few,TRBD2,TGCGCCAGCAGTCAATCGCGGGGGTCGCGTCGGGATACGCAGTATTTT,CASSQSRGSRRDTQYF
TRBJ2-1,TRBV7-2,many,-,TGTGCCAGCAGCGCCATGAATGAGCAGTTCTTC,CASSAMNEQFF
TRBJ2-7,TRBV20-1,many,TRBD1,TGCAGTGCTCCCCGCAGAGGGACAGGGGGATCCTACGAGCAGTACTTC,CSAPRRGTGGSYEQYF
TRBJ1-2,TRBV4-3,few,TRBD1,TGCGCCAGCAGCCAAGGTCCCCCCGGACAGGGGCACTATGGCTACACCTTC,CASSQGPPGQGHYGYTF
TRBJ1-5,TRBV4-1,many,-,TGCGCCAGCAGCCATCAAACAGAGGGAAGGAATCAGCCCCAGCATTTT,CASSHQTEGRNQPQHF
TRBJ2-5,TRBV3-1,many,TRBD1,TGTGCCAGCAGCCTCGGGACAGCGAGACAAGAGACCCAGTACTTC,CASSLGTARQETQYF
TRBJ2-1,TRBV12-3/TRBV12-4,many,-,TGTGCCAGCGCAAAGGGGCAGTACAATGAGCAGTTCTTC,CASAKGQYNEQFF
TRBJ2-1,TRBV28,many,-,TGTGCCAGCAGTAACTTCTGGTGGACTGAGCAGTTCTTC,CASSNFWWTEQFF
TRBJ1-2,TRBV27,-,-,TGTGCCAGCAGTTTGGAGCGGAACTATGGCTACACCTTC,CASSLERNYGYTF
TRBJ2-7,TRBV6-2/TRBV6-3,many,TRBD1,TGTGCCAGCAGTTACAGGGGGCGGCAACCCTACGAGCAGTACTTC,CASSYRGRQPYEQYF
TRBJ2-1,TRBV9,many,TRBD2,TGTGCCAGCAGCCCAAGTGGCGGGAGCTCCTACAATGAGCAGTTCTTC,CASSPSGGSSYNEQFF
TRBJ2-1,TRBV12-3/TRBV12-4,many,-,TGTGCCAGCAGTTCTTTCTTAGCGGAAAGCTCCTACAATGAGCAGTTCTTC,CASSSFLAESSYNEQFF
TRBJ1-1,TRBV27,-,TRBD1,TGTGCCAGCAGTTTAAAGGCAGGGGGGACTGAAGCTTTCTTT,CASSLKAGGTEAFF